Below, 26 T cell receptor beta chains from the same sample are listed, as sequenced in a study of blood T cell repertoires in COVID-19. Sequencing used immunoSEQ multiplex PCR; TCRdb keeps in-frame clones, though not all of them. The repertoire holds about 480,000 clones, with 70% to 90% as singletons. Sequencing was done on a sample of PBMCs or T cells enriched from blood (not recorded which). These receptors were obtained from a woman aged 40 to 50 who had recovered from COVID-19.

This rearrangement joins TRBV7-2 to TRBJ2-7, with a weak D call TRBD1 (6 bases). Trimming took off 1 base at V and 6 bases at J, with 13 bases between the two ends. This CDR3 region has 14 residues. Germline CDR1 is SGHTA and CDR2 is FQGNSA. The DNA for the CDR3 is TGTGCCAGCAGCTTAGTTGAGGGGGTCATCGAGCAGTACTTC. It yields the protein CASSLVEGVIEQYF.

This sequence joins TRBV4-1 and TRBJ1-2; the match to TRBD1 covers 7 bases. The CDR3 sequence is 14 residues long. Germline lookup yields CDR1 MGHRA and CDR2 YSYEKL. Trimming removed 2 bases from V and 4 bases from J; junction bases left unmatched: 4. CDR3 sequence reads: CASSQPWDSYGYTF. As DNA, the CDR3 is TGCGCCAGCAGCCAACCATGGGACAGCTATGGCTACACCTTC.

The CDR3 nucleotides read TGTGCCAGCAGCTTGGGGACAGGGGGCCCCAATGGCTACACCTTC. This codes for CASSLGTGGPNGYTF. The rearrangement uses TRBV5-4 and TRBJ1-2; 11 nucleotides match TRBD1. The germline CDR1 and CDR2 sequences are SGHNT and YYREEE (reference sequence). Trimming at V came to 0 bases and at J to 6 bases, leaving 4 bases not matched to a gene. The CDR3 runs 15 residues. The full variable domain, rest sourced from reference TRBV5-4 and TRBJ1-2, is ETGVTQSPTHLIKTRGQQVTLRCSSQSGHNTVSWYQQALGQGPQFIFQYYREEENGRGNFPPRFSGLQFPNYSSELNVNALELDDSALYLCASSLGTGGPNGYTFGSGTRLTVV.

The chain has TRBV5-1 and TRBJ1-3; possibly TRBD1 for D (5 bases). The CDR3 loop spans 13 amino acids. V lost 4 bases, J lost 0 bases, and 5 bases lay in between. CDR1 SGHRS and CDR2 YFSETQ come from the germline V gene. The CDR3 bases are TGCGCCAGCAGCGACAGCTCTGGAAACACCATATATTTT. Protein sequence: CASSDSSGNTIYF.

The chain links TRBV4-1 to TRBJ1-2; weak D call: TRBD1 (5 bases). The V and J ends lost 0 bases and 8 bases respectively, with 13 bases between them. This CDR3 is built from 14 residues. Germline lookup yields CDR1 MGHRA and CDR2 YSYEKL. The CDR3 loop is CASSQEGGRSGYTF. CDR3 bases: TGCGCCAGCAGCCAAGAGGGGGGGAGAAGCGGCTACACCTTC.

The genes are TRBV3-1 (or the pseudogene TRBV3-2) and TRBJ2-3; 7 bases match TRBD2. The CDR3 has 15 residues. J gave up 5 bases and V 8 bases, and 13 bases lay outside the gene matches. Germline-derived CDR1 and CDR2 are LGHDT and YNNKEL (reference sequence). CDR3 nucleotides: TGTGCCAGCCGCCCTAGCGGAATACTGATAGATACGCAGTATTTT. This sequence encodes CASRPSGILIDTQYF.

CDR3 protein: CASSPTGGKGEGYTF. The CDR3 DNA sequence: TGTGCCAGCAGCCCTACAGGGGGCAAGGGAGAAGGCTACACCTTC. This chain joins TRBV5-8 and TRBJ1-2, with 9 bases lining up with TRBD1. The CDR3 contains 15 residues. CDR1 SGHTS and CDR2 YDEGEE come from the germline V gene. With V trimmed by 4 bases and J by 8 bases, 12 bases remained unmatched.

This chain uses TRBV6-5 with TRBJ1-1, with D uncertain. The CDR3 contains 12 residues. Trimming cost V 0 bases and J 10 bases, with 9 bases left between them. The germline gives CDR1 MNHEY, CDR2 SVGAGI. Written as DNA, the CDR3 is TGTGCCAGCAGTTACTCGGGAGGTGTAGCTTTCTTT. Encoded protein: CASSYSGGVAFF.

This clone was counted between two and nine times. The rearrangement uses TRBV6-2 or TRBV6-3 and TRBJ1-1, with D unclear. V lost 0 bases and J lost 1, with 9 bases in between. Per germline, CDR1 MNHEY and CDR2 SVGEGT. This CDR3 has 15 residues. CDR3 DNA sequence: TGTGCCAGCAGTTACTCTGGCAGTACGAACACTGAAGCTTTCTTT. Translated, it gives CASSYSGSTNTEAFF.

The J gene is TRBJ1-4, the V gene TRBV7-2, with D maybe TRBD1 (6 bases). Germline V gene data show CDR1 as SGHTA and CDR2 as FQGNSA. Trimming removed 5 bases from V and 8 bases from J, with 15 bases in between. This CDR3 contains 14 residues. The CDR3 region is CASSAQGTGEKLFF. CDR3 sequence (DNA): TGTGCCAGCAGCGCTCAGGGGACCGGGGAAAAACTGTTTTTT.

The count of this clone is one. This chain links TRBV6-5 with TRBJ1-2; D unresolved. The CDR3 extends over 13 amino acids. The germline V gene has CDR1 MNHEY and CDR2 SVGAGI. The germline V and J ends were trimmed by 8 bases and 8 bases, with 18 bases remaining between them. The CDR3 loop reads CASGARGLEGYTF. The DNA of the CDR3 is TGTGCCAGCGGCGCACGGGGTCTTGAAGGCTACACCTTC.

The chain couples TRBV7-9 to TRBJ1-2; 7 bases align to TRBD1. J gave up 1 base and V 5 bases, and 7 bases lay outside the gene matches. The germline gives CDR1 SEHNR, CDR2 FQNEAQ (reference sequence). The CDR3 extends over 15 amino acids. The CDR3: CASSHYRGGNYGYTF. The DNA for the CDR3 is TGTGCCAGCAGCCATTACAGGGGCGGTAACTATGGCTACACCTTC.

The chain couples TRBV29-1 to TRBJ2-1; 8 bases are a match to TRBD2. The germline gives CDR1 SQVTM, CDR2 ANQGSEA. The CDR3 is 14 amino acids. J gave up 8 bases and V 7 bases, and 13 bases lay outside the gene matches. The CDR3 region is CSEVRDRGGDEQFF. CDR3 coding DNA: TGCAGCGAGGTCCGGGACCGGGGGGGCGATGAGCAGTTCTTC.

V usage is TRBV10-3 and J usage is TRBJ2-7; 11 bases align to TRBD2. Germline V CDR1 and CDR2: ENHRY, SYGVKD. The V and J ends lost 3 bases and 0 bases, in that order; junction bases with no gene match: 1. This CDR3 contains 15 residues. The CDR3 reads CAISETSGSSYEQYF. The CDR3 nucleotides read TGTGCCATCAGTGAAACTAGCGGGAGCTCCTACGAGCAGTACTTC.

V and J are TRBV7-2 and TRBJ1-2; D is ambiguous. CDR1 SGHTA and CDR2 FQGNSA come from the germline V gene. This CDR3 spans 13 amino acids. V lost 3 bases to trimming and J lost 1 base, with 6 bases between them. The CDR3 reads CASSFGLNYGYTF. For the CDR3, the DNA is TGTGCCAGCAGCTTTGGCCTTAACTATGGCTACACCTTC.

The gene calls are TRBV4-3 and TRBJ2-7, with TRBD2 matching over 11 bases. The V gene end was trimmed by 0 bases and the J gene end by 0 bases; junction bases not matched to a gene: 10. CDR1 and CDR2 (germline): LGHNA, YSLEER. This CDR3 comprises 19 residues. CDR3 sequence reads: CASSQDGWGTSGSSYEQYF. CDR3 DNA sequence: TGCGCCAGCAGCCAAGATGGGTGGGGTACTAGCGGGAGCTCCTACGAGCAGTACTTC.

Comments on this clone: Other DNA sequences in the same sample also yield this CDR3. The gene calls are TRBV5-1 and TRBJ2-7, with D possibly being TRBD1 (5 bases). Germline values: CDR1 SGHRS, CDR2 YFSETQ. The length of the CDR3 is 12 residues. V was clipped by 0 bases and J by 4 bases, with 5 bases between them. In nucleotides, the CDR3 is TGCGCCAGCAGCTTGGACAGGTACGAGCAGTACTTC. Encoded protein: CASSLDRYEQYF.

The genes are TRBV10-2 and TRBJ1-2; tentative D call: TRBD1 (6 bases). CDR3 length: 14 residues. Between the trimmed V and J ends, which lost 2 bases and 6 bases, there was a span of 13 bases. Germline assignment: CDR1 WSHSY and CDR2 SAAADI. The CDR3 nucleotides read TGCGCCAGCAGTGAGGGCAGGGGAGTGCATGGCTACACCTTC. It codes for CASSEGRGVHGYTF.

The chain carries TRBV14 and TRBJ2-1; perhaps TRBD2 as D (6 bases). The CDR3 loop spans 17 amino acids. With 4 bases removed from V and 9 bases from J, the gap between germline ends came to 25 bases. The germline gives CDR1 SGHDN, CDR2 FVKESK. CDR3 in amino acids: CASSLGRSGLRPSEQFF. The CDR3 DNA follows: TGTGCCAGCAGCCTAGGAAGGAGCGGGCTTAGGCCCAGTGAGCAGTTCTTC.

The CDR3 sequence is CASSYRGQGATYNEQFF. The CDR3 DNA follows: TGTGCCAGCAGCTACAGGGGGCAGGGAGCGACCTACAATGAGCAGTTCTTC. The chain couples TRBV5-5 to TRBJ2-1; 9 bases are shared with TRBD1. The CDR3 extends over 17 amino acids. V was clipped by 3 bases and J by 2 bases; unmatched bases: 9. Per germline, CDR1 SGHKS and CDR2 YYEKEE (reference sequence).

The chain carries TRBV4-2 and TRBJ1-2, with D perhaps matching TRBD1 (5 bases). This CDR3 is built from 16 residues. V dropped 2 bases and J dropped 2 bases, with 15 bases sitting between them. CDR1 LGHNA and CDR2 YNFKEQ come from the germline V gene. The CDR3 coding sequence is TGTGCCAGCAGCCAAAGCCTGACAGAGAGAAACTATGGCTACACCTTC. Protein: CASSQSLTERNYGYTF.

V gene TRBV19 combines with J gene TRBJ1-1, with 7 nucleotides matching TRBD1. This CDR3 has 20 amino acids. Germline CDR1 is LNHDA and CDR2 is SQIVND (reference sequence). The V segment lost 3 bases and the J segment 2 bases; nucleotides outside the gene matches: 21. CDR3 nucleotide sequence: TGTGCCAGTAGTATCTCGCCGGGACAGCTAATACTTCTAAGAAACACTGAAGCTTTCTTT. Translating gives CASSISPGQLILLRNTEAFF.

The V and J genes are TRBV11-2 and TRBJ1-3; no definite D call. V shed 5 bases and J shed 0 bases, with 14 bases lying between them. Germline V CDR1 and CDR2: SGHAT, FQNNGV. The CDR3 loop spans 16 amino acids. The CDR3 nucleotides read TGTGCCAGCAGCCGCACCATACTTGTCTCTGGAAACACCATATATTTT. This translates into CASSRTILVSGNTIYF.

The J gene is TRBJ2-7, the V gene TRBV11-3, with a weak D call TRBD2 (7 bases). Trimming removed 5 bases at V and 3 bases at J, with 20 bases between. The CDR3 totals 16 residues. Germline V gives CDR1 SGHNT, CDR2 YENEEA. In DNA form, the CDR3 reads TGTGCCAGCAGCCCGTATAGGGCGGGGGCCCGCTACGAGCAGTACTTC. This gives the protein CASSPYRAGARYEQYF.

This chain links TRBV19 with TRBJ2-7, with a possible D match to TRBD2 (5 bases). V shed 5 bases and J shed 2 bases, with 10 bases lying between them. The CDR3 runs to 13 residues. The germline V gene has CDR1 LNHDA and CDR2 SQIVND (reference sequence). CDR3 residues: CASSVTTTYEQYF. CDR3 in DNA: TGTGCCAGTAGTGTGACTACCACCTACGAGCAGTACTTC.

CDR3 in amino acids: CASSYGLAAEMVEQFF. The CDR3 DNA sequence: TGTGCCAGCAGTTACGGACTAGCGGCCGAGATGGTTGAGCAGTTCTTC. The chain recombines TRBV6-5 with TRBJ2-1; 10 positions agree with TRBD2. V was pared by 2 bases and J by 9 bases, with 10 bases of the junction left unmatched. The germline V gene encodes CDR1 MNHEY and CDR2 SVGAGI. The CDR3 sequence is 16 residues long.